A single sample is the source of the 5 T cell receptor beta chains below, sequenced in a study of OX40 agonist ivuxolimab in advanced cancers. Sequencing used immunoSEQ multiplex PCR; TCRdb keeps in-frame clones, though not all of them. The sample shows some 90,000 clones, approximately 90% of them seen only once. Source: CD4+ or CD8+ T cells sorted from blood, taken in a trial of the OX40 agonist ivuxolimab. Receptor source: an adult with an advanced solid tumor such as melanoma, head and neck, liver or kidney cancer.

The rearrangement links TRBV27 to TRBJ2-7, with 8 bases identical to TRBD1. V shed 3 bases, J shed 3 bases, and the junction held 7 bases outside the gene matches. The CDR3 has 15 amino acids. Germline V CDR1 and CDR2: MNHEY, SMNVEV (reference sequence). CDR3 nucleotides: TGTGCCAGCAGTTTGAGCAGGGGGCCGTTCTACGAGCAGTACTTC. Encoded protein: CASSLSRGPFYEQYF.

The J gene is TRBJ1-4, the V gene TRBV9, with 9 nucleotides matching TRBD1. This CDR3 has 16 residues. With V trimmed by 4 bases and J by 5 bases, 9 bases remained unmatched. Germline-derived CDR1 and CDR2 are SGDLS and YYNGEE. The CDR3 DNA reads as TGTGCCAGCAGCCGACAGCCGACAGGGGGAAATGAAAAACTGTTTTTT. Translating gives CASSRQPTGGNEKLFF.

J is TRBJ1-1 and V is TRBV6-5, with a tentative D call TRBD1 (5 bases). Germline CDR1 reads MNHEY; CDR2 reads SVGAGI. This CDR3 region has 13 residues. V lost 6 bases and J lost 6, with 14 bases in between. CDR3 residues: CASSRWDGAEAFF. The CDR3, as DNA: TGTGCCAGCAGCCGGTGGGACGGAGCTGAAGCTTTCTTT.

This chain joins TRBV7-2 and TRBJ2-1; TRBD1 agrees at 9 bases. The CDR3 extends over 15 amino acids. The germline gives CDR1 SGHTA, CDR2 FQGNSA. V lost 5 bases, J lost 3 bases, and 5 bases stayed unmatched. The CDR3 here is CASSETGGYYNEQFF. CDR3 in DNA: TGTGCCAGCAGCGAAACAGGGGGCTACTACAATGAGCAGTTCTTC.

The chain is built from TRBV19 and TRBJ1-3; D unclear. The CDR3 runs 13 residues. CDR1 LNHDA and CDR2 SQIVND come from the germline V gene (reference sequence). The V end lost 3 bases, the J end lost 2 bases, and 5 bases lay between the germline ends. The CDR3: CASSIRTGNTIYF. DNA of the CDR3: TGTGCCAGTAGTATTCGGACTGGAAACACCATATATTTT.